The 3 T cell receptor beta chains listed next were all sequenced from one sample in a study of graft-versus-host responses after intestinal transplantation. Sequenced by immunoSEQ multiplex PCR; TCRdb stores in-frame clones only, minus some. The table lists 20,000 to 25,000 clones, about 92% of them singletons. The sample here was PBMCs, taken roughly 260 days after intestinal transplant. The receptors here all came from a human patient who received an intestinal transplant, so some T cells may come from the graft donor.

This rearrangement joins TRBV18 to TRBJ1-1; 11 bases map to TRBD1. The CDR3 has 17 residues. CDR1 is KGHSH, CDR2 LQKENI, per germline. With V trimmed by 2 bases and J by 3 bases, 8 bases remained unmatched. CDR3 coding DNA: TGTGCCAGCTCACCAGGTCCCGGGACAGGGGGTGACACTGAAGCTTTCTTT. Encoded protein: CASSPGPGTGGDTEAFF.

This chain joins TRBV27 and TRBJ2-3; TRBD2 agrees at 9 bases. The CDR3 consists of 19 residues. The germline V gene has CDR1 MNHEY and CDR2 SMNVEV (reference sequence). The ends lost 5 bases at V and 2 bases at J; junction bases unmatched: 17. Here the CDR3 reads CASSRRLAGPSGSTDTQYF. CDR3 nucleotides: TGTGCCAGCAGTCGTCGGCTAGCGGGACCCTCCGGGTCCACAGATACGCAGTATTTT.

DNA for the CDR3: TGCAGCGTTGAGGGGGGGACATACTATGGCTACACCTTC. It translates to CSVEGGTYYGYTF. The J gene is TRBJ1-2, the V gene TRBV29-1; the D gene is possibly TRBD1 (6 bases). The V end lost 3 bases, the J end lost 3 bases, and 11 bases lay between the germline ends. This CDR3 contains 13 residues. Germline V gene sequence: CDR1 SQVTM, CDR2 ANQGSEA. Complete variable domain (other parts from reference TRBV29-1 and TRBJ1-2): SAVISQKPSRDICQRGTSLTIQCQVDSQVTMMFWYRQQPGQSLTLIATANQGSEATYESGFVIDKFPISRPNLTFSTLTVSNMSPEDSSIYLCSVEGGTYYGYTFGSGTRLTVV.